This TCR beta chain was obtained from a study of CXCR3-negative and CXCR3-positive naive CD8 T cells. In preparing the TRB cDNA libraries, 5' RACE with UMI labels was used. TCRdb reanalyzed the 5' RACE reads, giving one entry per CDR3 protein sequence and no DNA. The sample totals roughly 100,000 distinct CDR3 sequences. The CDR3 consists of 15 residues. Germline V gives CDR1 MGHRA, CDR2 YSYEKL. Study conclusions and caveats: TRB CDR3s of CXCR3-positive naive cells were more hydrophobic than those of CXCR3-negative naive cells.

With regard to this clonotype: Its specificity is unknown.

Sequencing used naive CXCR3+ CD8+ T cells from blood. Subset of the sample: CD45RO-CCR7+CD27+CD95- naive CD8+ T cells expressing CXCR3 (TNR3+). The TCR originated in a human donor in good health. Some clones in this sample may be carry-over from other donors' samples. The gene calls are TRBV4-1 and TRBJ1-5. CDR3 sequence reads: CASSPSEHSNQPQHF.